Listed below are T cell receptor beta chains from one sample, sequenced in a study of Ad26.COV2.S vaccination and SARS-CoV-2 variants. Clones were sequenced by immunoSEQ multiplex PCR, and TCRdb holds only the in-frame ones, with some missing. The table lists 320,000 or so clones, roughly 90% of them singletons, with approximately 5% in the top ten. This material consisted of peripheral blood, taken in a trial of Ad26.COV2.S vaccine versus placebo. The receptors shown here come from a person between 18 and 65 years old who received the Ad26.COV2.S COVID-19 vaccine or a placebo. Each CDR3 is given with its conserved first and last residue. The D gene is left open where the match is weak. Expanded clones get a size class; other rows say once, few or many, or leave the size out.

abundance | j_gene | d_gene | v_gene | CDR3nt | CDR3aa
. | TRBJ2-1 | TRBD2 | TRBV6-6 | TGTGCCAGCAGTCGACTAGCGGGGGCCCTATACAATGAGCAGTTCTTC | CASSRLAGALYNEQFF
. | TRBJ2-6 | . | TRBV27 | TGTGCCAGCAGTTTTTTAGCTTCATCTGGGGCCAACGTCCTGACTTTC | CASSFLASSGANVLTF
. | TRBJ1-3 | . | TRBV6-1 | TGTGCCAGCAGTGAATCGGTGCGCTCTGGAAACACCATATATTTT | CASSESVRSGNTIYF
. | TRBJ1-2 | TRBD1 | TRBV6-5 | TGTGCCAGCAGTTACCCTCCAACAGGGGAGGGCTATGGCTACACCTTC | CASSYPPTGEGYGYTF
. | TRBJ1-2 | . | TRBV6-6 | TGTGCCAGTCGACCCCCCTACTATGGCTACACCTTC | CASRPPYYGYTF
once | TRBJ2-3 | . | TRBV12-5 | TGTGCTAGTGGTTTGCGAGGGGGTAGCACAGATACGCAGTATTTT | CASGLRGGSTDTQYF
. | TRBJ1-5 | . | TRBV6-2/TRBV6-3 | TGTGCCAGCAGTTACCAGGGCAATCAGCCCCAGCATTTT | CASSYQGNQPQHF
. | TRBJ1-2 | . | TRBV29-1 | TGCAGCGTGACGGACGGGAACTATGGCTACACCTTC | CSVTDGNYGYTF
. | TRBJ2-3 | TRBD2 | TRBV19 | TGTGCCAGTAGTGCCTCTAGCGGGAGGGCCCTGCGCACAGATACGCAGTATTTT | CASSASSGRALRTDTQYF
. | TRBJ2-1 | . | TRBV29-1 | TGCAGCGCCCTAAGGGGGAGCTCCTACAATGAGCAGTTCTTC | CSALRGSSYNEQFF
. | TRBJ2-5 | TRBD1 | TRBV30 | TGTGCCTGGAGTGTACCGATTGCCAGACAGGGGATTAGAGAGACCCAGTACTTC | CAWSVPIARQGIRETQYF
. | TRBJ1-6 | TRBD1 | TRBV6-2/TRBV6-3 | TGTGCCAGCAGCCTGCAGGGACAGGGAGGTTCACCCCTCCACTTT | CASSLQGQGGSPLHF
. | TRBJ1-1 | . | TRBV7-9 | TGTGCCAGCAGTTCTGGTAATGAAGCTTTCTTT | CASSSGNEAFF
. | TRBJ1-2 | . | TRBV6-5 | TGTGCCAGCAGTTACCGGGGTGGCTACACCTTC | CASSYRGGYTF
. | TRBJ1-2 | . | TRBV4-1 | TGCGCCAGCAGCCAATTCGACGAAGCTAACTATGGCTACACCTTC | CASSQFDEANYGYTF
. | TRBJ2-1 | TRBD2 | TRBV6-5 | TGTGCCAGCACCTCGGGGGCAGCGGGAGAAAATGAGCAGTTCTTC | CASTSGAAGENEQFF
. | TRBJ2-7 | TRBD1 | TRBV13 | TGTGCCAGCTCCGGGACAGGGGAATACGAGCAGTACTTC | CASSGTGEYEQYF
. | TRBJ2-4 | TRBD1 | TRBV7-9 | TGTGCCAGCAGCATCCGGGACAGGGGGAACATTCAGTACTTC | CASSIRDRGNIQYF
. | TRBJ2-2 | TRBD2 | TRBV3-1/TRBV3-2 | TGTGCCAGCAGTCGCGGGGGGGCTGACACCGGGGAGCTGTTTTTT | CASSRGGADTGELFF
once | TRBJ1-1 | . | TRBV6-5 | TGTGCCAGCAGTTACGACACTGAAGCTTTCTTT | CASSYDTEAFF
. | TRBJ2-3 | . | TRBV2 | TGTGCCAGCAAGCCTGCAGGGGCGGATACGCAGTATTTT | CASKPAGADTQYF
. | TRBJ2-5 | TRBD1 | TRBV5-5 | TGTGCCAGCAGCTTGGTGCTTCGGACAGGGGGCGGTGAGACCCAGTACTTC | CASSLVLRTGGGETQYF
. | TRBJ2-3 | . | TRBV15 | TGTGCCACCAGCCCGACGAGCGGTCCTAGCACAGATACGCAGTATTTT | CATSPTSGPSTDTQYF
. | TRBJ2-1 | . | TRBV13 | TGTGCCAGCAGCTTCGTTCGGGCCAATGAGCAGTTCTTC | CASSFVRANEQFF
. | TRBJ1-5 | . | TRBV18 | TGTGCCAGCTCACCACCAGCGGGGTCTGGCAATCAGCCCCAGCATTTT | CASSPPAGSGNQPQHF
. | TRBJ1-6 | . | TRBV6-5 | TGTGCCAGCAGTTACTCACTGGTCGGCTATAATTCACCCCTCCACTTT | CASSYSLVGYNSPLHF
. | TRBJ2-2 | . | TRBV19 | TGTGCCAGTAGCTTCGTGGGGTCCGGGGAGCTGTTTTTT | CASSFVGSGELFF
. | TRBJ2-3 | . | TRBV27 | TGTGCCAGCAGTTCCCTCCTCGGAGGGGAGTCCACAGATACGCAGTATTTT | CASSSLLGGESTDTQYF
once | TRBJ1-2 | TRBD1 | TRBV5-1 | TGCGCCAGCAGTCGACCCGGGACAGGGTTGGAGGGCTACACCTTC | CASSRPGTGLEGYTF
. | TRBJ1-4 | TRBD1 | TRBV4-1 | TGCGCCAGCAGCCGACAGGGAGGAACTAATGAAAAACTGTTTTTT | CASSRQGGTNEKLFF
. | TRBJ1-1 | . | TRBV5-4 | TGTGCCAGCAGCTTCGACCTTATGGGTGAAGCTTTCTTT | CASSFDLMGEAFF
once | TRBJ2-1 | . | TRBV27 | TGTGCCAGCACCGCGCGTGGTGCCTACAATGAGCAGTTCTTC | CASTARGAYNEQFF
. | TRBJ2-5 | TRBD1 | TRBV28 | TGTGCCAGCAGAGACCGTCGCCGGGACAGGGAAGAGACCCAGTACTTC | CASRDRRRDREETQYF